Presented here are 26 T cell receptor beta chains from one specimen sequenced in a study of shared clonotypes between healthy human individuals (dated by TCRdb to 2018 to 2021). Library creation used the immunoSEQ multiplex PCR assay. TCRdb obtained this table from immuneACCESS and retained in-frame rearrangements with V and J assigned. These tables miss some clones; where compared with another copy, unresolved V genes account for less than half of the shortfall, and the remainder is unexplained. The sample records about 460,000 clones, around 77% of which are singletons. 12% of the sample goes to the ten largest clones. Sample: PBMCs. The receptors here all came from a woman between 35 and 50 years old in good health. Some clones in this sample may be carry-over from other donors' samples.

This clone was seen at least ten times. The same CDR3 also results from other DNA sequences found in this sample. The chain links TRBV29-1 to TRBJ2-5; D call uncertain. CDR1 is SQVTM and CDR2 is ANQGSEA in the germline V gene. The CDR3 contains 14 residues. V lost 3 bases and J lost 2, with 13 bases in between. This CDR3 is CSVELRARQETQYF. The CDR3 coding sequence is TGCAGCGTTGAGCTGAGAGCCCGTCAAGAGACCCAGTACTTC.

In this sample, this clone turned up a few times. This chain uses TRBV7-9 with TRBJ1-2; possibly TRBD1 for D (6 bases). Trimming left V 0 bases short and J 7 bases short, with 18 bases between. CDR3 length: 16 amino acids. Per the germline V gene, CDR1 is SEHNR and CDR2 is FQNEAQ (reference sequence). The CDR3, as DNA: TGTGCCAGCAGCTTAGCGAGCGGGGGCGCTTCTGGTGGCTACACCTTC. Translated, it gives CASSLASGGASGGYTF.

The CDR3 protein is CASSSNLDRADSPLHF. CDR3 bases: TGTGCCAGCAGCTCTAACTTAGACAGGGCCGACTCACCCCTCCACTTT. V gene TRBV5-8 combines with J gene TRBJ1-6, with 7 bases lining up with TRBD1. V lost 3 bases and J lost 10; bases outside the gene matches: 13. Germline V gene lookup returns CDR1 SGHTS and CDR2 YDEGEE. This CDR3 comprises 16 residues. Combining the CDR3 with reference TRBV5-8 and TRBJ1-6 gives the whole variable domain EAGVTQSPTHLIKTRGQQATLRCSPISGHTSVYWYQQALGLGLQFLLWYDEGEERNRGNFPPRFSGRQFPNYSSELNVNALELEDSALYLCASSSNLDRADSPLHFGNGTRLTVT.

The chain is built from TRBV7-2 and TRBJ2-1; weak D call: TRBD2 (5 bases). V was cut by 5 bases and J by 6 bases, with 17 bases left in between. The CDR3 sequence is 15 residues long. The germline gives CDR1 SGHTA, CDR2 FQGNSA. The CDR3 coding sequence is TGTGCCAGCAGCCCAGAGGGCCTAGCTGGCAATGAGCAGTTCTTC. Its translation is CASSPEGLAGNEQFF.

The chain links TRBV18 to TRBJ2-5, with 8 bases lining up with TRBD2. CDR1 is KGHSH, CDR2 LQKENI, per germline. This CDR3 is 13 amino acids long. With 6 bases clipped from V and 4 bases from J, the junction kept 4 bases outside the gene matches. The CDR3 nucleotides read TGTGCCAGCTCCCGGGAGGGAGGAGAGACCCAGTACTTC. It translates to CASSREGGETQYF.

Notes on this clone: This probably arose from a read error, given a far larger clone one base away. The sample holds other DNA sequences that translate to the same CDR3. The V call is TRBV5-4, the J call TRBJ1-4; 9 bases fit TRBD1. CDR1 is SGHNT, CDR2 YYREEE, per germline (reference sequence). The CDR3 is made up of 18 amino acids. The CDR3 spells CASSAGTGHFATNEKLFF. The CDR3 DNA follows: TGTGCCAGCAGCGCAGGGACAGGGCATTTTGCAACTAACGAAAAACTGTTTTTT.

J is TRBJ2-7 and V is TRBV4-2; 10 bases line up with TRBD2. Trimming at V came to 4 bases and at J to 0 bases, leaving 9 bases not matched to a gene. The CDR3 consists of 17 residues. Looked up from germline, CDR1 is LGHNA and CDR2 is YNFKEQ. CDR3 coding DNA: TGTGCCAGCAGCCCCCTAGCGGGAGACCTGAGCTCCTACGAGCAGTACTTC. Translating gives CASSPLAGDLSSYEQYF.

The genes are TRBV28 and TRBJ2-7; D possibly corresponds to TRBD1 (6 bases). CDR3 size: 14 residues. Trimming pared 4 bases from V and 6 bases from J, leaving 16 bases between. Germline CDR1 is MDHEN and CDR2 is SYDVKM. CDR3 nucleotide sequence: TGTGCCAGCAGTTCGCCACAGGGTTGGGTCGAGCAGTACTTC. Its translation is CASSSPQGWVEQYF. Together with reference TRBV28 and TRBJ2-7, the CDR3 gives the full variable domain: DVKVTQSSRYLVKRTGEKVFLECVQDMDHENMFWYRQDPGLGLRLIYFSYDVKMKEKGDIPEGYSVSREKKERFSLILESASTNQTSMYLCASSSPQGWVEQYFGPGTRLTVT.

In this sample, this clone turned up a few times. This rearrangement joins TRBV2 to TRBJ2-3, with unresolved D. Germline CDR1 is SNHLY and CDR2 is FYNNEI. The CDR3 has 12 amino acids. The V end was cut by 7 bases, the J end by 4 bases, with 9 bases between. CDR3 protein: CASIALADTQYF. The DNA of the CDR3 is TGTGCCAGCATCGCCTTGGCAGATACGCAGTATTTT.

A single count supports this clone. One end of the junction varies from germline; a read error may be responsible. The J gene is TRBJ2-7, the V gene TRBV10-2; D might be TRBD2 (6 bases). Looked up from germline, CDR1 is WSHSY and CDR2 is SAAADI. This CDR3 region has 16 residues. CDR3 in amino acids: CVSSESVREMPYEQYF. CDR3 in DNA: TGCGTCAGCAGTGAGTCGGTGCGGGAAATGCCCTACGAGCAGTACTTC.

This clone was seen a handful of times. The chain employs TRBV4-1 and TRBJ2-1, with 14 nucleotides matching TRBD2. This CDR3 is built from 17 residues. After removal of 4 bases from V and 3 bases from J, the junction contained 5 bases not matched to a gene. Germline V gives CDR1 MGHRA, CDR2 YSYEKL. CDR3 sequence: CASSRSGLAGDYNEQFF. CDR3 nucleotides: TGCGCCAGCAGCCGCTCGGGACTAGCGGGAGACTACAATGAGCAGTTCTTC.

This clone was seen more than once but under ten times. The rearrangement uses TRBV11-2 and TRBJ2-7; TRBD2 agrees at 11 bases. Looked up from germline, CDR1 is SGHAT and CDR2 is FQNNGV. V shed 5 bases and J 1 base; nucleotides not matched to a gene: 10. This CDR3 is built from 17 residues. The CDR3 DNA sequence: TGTGCCAGCAGCGTCAGAGGGGGGACTAGCGGATCCTACGAGCAGTACTTC. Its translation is CASSVRGGTSGSYEQYF.

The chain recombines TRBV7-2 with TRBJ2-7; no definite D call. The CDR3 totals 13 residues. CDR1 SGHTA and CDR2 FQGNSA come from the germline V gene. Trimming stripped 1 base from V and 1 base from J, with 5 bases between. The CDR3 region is CASSLGASYEQYF. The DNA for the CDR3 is TGTGCCAGCAGCTTAGGTGCTTCCTACGAGCAGTACTTC.

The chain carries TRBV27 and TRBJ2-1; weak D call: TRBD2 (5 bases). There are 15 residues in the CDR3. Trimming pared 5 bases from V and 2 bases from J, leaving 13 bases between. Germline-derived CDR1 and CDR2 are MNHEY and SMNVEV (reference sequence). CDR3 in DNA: TGTGCCAGCAGTAAACAGCGGAGGCCCTACAATGAGCAGTTCTTC. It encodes CASSKQRRPYNEQFF.

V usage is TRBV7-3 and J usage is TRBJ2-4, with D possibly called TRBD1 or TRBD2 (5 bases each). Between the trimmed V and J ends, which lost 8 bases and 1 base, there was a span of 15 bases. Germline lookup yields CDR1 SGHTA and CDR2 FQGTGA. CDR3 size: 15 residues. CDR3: CASLRETGAKNIQYF. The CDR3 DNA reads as TGTGCCAGCCTCAGGGAGACCGGGGCCAAAAACATTCAGTACTTC.

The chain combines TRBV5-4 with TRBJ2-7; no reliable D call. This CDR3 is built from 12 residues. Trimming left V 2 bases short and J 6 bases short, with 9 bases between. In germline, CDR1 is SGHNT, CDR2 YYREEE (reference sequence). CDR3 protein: CASSFWGSEQYF. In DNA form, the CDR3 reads TGTGCCAGCAGCTTTTGGGGATCCGAGCAGTACTTC.

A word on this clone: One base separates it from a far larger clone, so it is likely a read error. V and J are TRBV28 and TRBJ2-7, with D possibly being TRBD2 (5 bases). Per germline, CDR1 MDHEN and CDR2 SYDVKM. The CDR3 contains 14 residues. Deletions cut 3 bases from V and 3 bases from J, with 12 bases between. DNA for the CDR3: TGTGCCAGCAGTTTGGAGGTTACGGGCTACGAGCAGTACGTC. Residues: CASSLEVTGYEQYV.

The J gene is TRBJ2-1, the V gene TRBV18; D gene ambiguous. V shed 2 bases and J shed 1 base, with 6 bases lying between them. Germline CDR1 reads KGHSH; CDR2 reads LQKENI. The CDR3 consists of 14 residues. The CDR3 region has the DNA TGTGCCAGCTCACCAGTGGTGTCCTACAATGAGCAGTTCTTC. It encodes CASSPVVSYNEQFF. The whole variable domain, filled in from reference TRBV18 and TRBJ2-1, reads NAGVMQNPRHLVRRRGQEARLRCSPMKGHSHVYWYRQLPEEGLKFMVYLQKENIIDESGMPKERFSAEFPKEGPSILRIQQVVRGDSAAYFCASSPVVSYNEQFFGPGTRLTVL.

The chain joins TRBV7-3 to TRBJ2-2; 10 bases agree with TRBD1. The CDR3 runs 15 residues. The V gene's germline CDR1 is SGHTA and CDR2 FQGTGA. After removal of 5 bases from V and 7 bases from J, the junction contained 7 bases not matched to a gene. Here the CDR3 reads CASSPGQGRVGELFF. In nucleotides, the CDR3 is TGTGCCAGCAGCCCGGGACAGGGGAGGGTCGGGGAGCTGTTTTTT.

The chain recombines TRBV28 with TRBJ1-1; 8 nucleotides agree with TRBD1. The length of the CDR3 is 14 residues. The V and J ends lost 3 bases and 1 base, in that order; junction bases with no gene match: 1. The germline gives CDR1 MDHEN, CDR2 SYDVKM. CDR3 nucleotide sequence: TGTGCCAGCAGTTTCGACAGGGGGAACACTGAAGCTTTCTTT. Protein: CASSFDRGNTEAFF.

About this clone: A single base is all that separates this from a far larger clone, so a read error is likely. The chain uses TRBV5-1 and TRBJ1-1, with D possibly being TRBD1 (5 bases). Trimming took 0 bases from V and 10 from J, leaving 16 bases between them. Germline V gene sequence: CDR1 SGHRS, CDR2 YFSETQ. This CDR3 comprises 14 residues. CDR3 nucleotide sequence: TGCGCCAGCAGCTTGGGACAGACAAAGGCTGGAGCTTTCTTT. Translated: CASSLGQTKAGAFF. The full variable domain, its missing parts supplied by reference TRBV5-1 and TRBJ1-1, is KAGVTQTPRYLIKTRGQQVTLSCSPISGHRSVSWYQQTPGQGLQFLFEYFSETQRNKGNFPGRFSGRQFSNSRSEMNVSTLELGDSALYLCASSLGQTKAGAFFGQGTRLTVV.

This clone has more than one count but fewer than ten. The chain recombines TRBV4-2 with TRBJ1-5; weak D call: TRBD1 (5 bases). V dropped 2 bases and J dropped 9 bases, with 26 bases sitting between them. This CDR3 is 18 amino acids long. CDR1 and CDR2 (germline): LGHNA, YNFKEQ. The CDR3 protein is CASSQRYRHSGTAWPQHF. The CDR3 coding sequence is TGTGCCAGCAGCCAACGCTACCGGCACAGTGGGACGGCGTGGCCCCAGCATTTT.

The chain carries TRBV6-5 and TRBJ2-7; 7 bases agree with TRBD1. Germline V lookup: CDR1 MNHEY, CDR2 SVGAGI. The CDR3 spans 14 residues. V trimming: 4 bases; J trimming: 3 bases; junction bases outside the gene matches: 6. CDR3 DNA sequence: TGTGCCAGCAGTTCCTACGGACAGGTCTACGAGCAGTACTTC. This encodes CASSSYGQVYEQYF.

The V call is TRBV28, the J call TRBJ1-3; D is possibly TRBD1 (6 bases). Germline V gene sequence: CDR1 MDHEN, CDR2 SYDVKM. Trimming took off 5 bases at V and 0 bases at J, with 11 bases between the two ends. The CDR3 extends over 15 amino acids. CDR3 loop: CASSQRQDSGNTIYF. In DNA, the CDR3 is TGTGCCAGCAGTCAGAGACAGGACTCTGGAAACACCATATATTTT.

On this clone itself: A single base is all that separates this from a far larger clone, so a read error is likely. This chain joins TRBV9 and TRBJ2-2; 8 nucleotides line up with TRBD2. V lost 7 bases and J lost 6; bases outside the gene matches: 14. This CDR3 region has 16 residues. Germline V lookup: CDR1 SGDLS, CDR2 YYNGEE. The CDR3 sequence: CASGIAAGGSAGELFF. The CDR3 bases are TGTGCCAGCGGCATTGCGGCGGGAGGTTCTGCCGGGGAGCTGTTTTTT.

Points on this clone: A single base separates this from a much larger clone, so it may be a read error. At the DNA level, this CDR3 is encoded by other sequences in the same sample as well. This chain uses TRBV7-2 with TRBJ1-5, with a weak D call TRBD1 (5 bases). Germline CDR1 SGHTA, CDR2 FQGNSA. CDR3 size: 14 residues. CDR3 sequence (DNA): TGTGCCAGCAGCCCACCGGGGGGGAATCAGCCCCAGCACTTT. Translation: CASSPPGGNQPQHF.